One sample yielded the 20 T cell receptor beta chains listed below, sequenced in a study of shared clonotypes between healthy human individuals. Profiled with immunoSEQ multiplex PCR; TCRdb holds only in-frame clones, not every one. The repertoire holds some 550,000 clones, with about 96% as singletons. Sequencing input: naive CD4+ T cells sorted from blood. The sample's subset: CD45RA+ positively selected. The receptors were sampled from a woman aged 25-40 years in good health.

In DNA form, the CDR3 reads TGTGCCAGCAGCTTTCACCGTGGGACTCCCGGAAACACCATATATTTT. Its protein product is CASSFHRGTPGNTIYF. The J gene is TRBJ1-3, the V gene TRBV11-2; D may be TRBD1 (5 bases). Trimming removed 3 bases from V and 4 bases from J, with 16 bases in between. CDR3 length: 16 residues. Germline V gives CDR1 SGHAT, CDR2 FQNNGV.

The V gene is TRBV7-9, the J gene TRBJ1-2, with TRBD1 matching 7 bases. V trimming: 7 bases; J trimming: 5 bases; junction bases outside the gene matches: 10. Germline CDR1 is SEHNR and CDR2 is FQNEAQ (reference sequence). The CDR3 is 14 amino acids. The CDR3 sequence: CASIKTGSDYGYTF. In nucleotides, the CDR3 is TGTGCCAGCATCAAGACAGGGAGTGATTATGGCTACACCTTC.

Notes on this clone: Other DNA variants within this sample encode the same CDR3. The V gene is TRBV18, the J gene TRBJ2-5; unclear D gene. Per germline, CDR1 KGHSH and CDR2 LQKENI. The ends were cut back, 0 bases at V and 4 bases at J, with 3 bases in the middle. The CDR3 spans 12 residues. CDR3 sequence reads: CASSPPLETQYF. In DNA, the CDR3 is TGTGCCAGCTCACCACCCTTAGAGACCCAGTACTTC.

J is TRBJ2-2 and V is TRBV5-1; TRBD1 matches at 8 bases. J was trimmed by 7 bases and V by 4 bases; bases with no gene match: 6. Germline V gene lookup returns CDR1 SGHRS and CDR2 YFSETQ. The CDR3 is 14 amino acids. CDR3 in amino acids: CASSPGQDIGELFF. DNA of the CDR3: TGCGCCAGCAGCCCGGGACAGGACATCGGGGAGCTGTTTTTT.

The gene calls are TRBV19 and TRBJ2-4; D remains ambiguous. Per the germline V gene, CDR1 is LNHDA and CDR2 is SQIVND (reference sequence). The CDR3 is made up of 14 amino acids. The V and J ends lost 11 bases and 3 bases respectively, with 17 bases between them. The DNA for the CDR3 is TGTGCCTCCCACCGGAGCTCAGACAAAAACATTCAGTACTTC. This codes for CASHRSSDKNIQYF.

The chain recombines TRBV28 with TRBJ1-4; TRBD1 agrees at 7 bases. The germline V gene encodes CDR1 MDHEN and CDR2 SYDVKM. CDR3 length: 21 amino acids. The trim removed 5 bases at V and 0 bases at J, leaving 21 bases unmatched. CDR3 sequence reads: CASSPEWTGQIFAATNEKLFF. Here the CDR3 DNA reads TGTGCCAGCAGTCCAGAATGGACAGGACAGATTTTTGCCGCAACTAATGAAAAACTGTTTTTT.

The chain couples TRBV11-2 to TRBJ2-7; D unresolved. Germline assignment: CDR1 SGHAT and CDR2 FQNNGV. This CDR3 has 13 residues. Trimming stripped 0 bases from V and 4 bases from J, with 7 bases between. CDR3 protein: CASSLDRRYEQYF. Here the CDR3 DNA reads TGTGCCAGCAGCTTAGATCGACGATACGAGCAGTACTTC. The full variable domain, with the rest looked up from reference TRBV11-2 and TRBJ2-7, is EAGVAQSPRYKIIEKRQSVAFWCNPISGHATLYWYQQILGQGPKLLIQFQNNGVVDDSQLPKDRFSAERLKGVDSTLKIQPAKLEDSAVYLCASSLDRRYEQYFGPGTRLTVT.

The rearrangement links TRBV5-3 to TRBJ2-2; TRBD2 aligns across 7 bases. TRBV5-3 is reported as an ORF; its role is uncertain. Trimming took 6 bases from V and 0 from J; bases not matched to a gene: 5. The CDR3 consists of 15 residues. The CDR3 DNA sequence: TGTGCCAGAATGGGCGGGAGCGCGAACACCGGGGAGCTGTTTTTT. This translates into CARMGGSANTGELFF.

The rearrangement uses TRBV21-1 and TRBJ1-3. TRBV21-1 is labeled a pseudogene. There are 14 residues in the CDR3. In DNA form, the CDR3 reads TGTGCCAGCAGCAAAGAGGTTTCTGGAAACACCATATATTTT. Encoded protein: CASSKEVSGNTIYF.

The genes are TRBV4-1 and TRBJ1-4; the D gene is possibly TRBD1 (6 bases). V was shortened by 1 base and J by 7 bases, with 19 bases between the two germline ends. This CDR3 has 17 residues. Germline V gives CDR1 MGHRA, CDR2 YSYEKL. CDR3 sequence: CASSQGRGRRGPEKLFF. The CDR3 bases are TGCGCCAGCAGCCAAGGCCGCGGTCGCAGGGGTCCTGAAAAACTGTTTTTT.

This clone was seen just once. The chain is built from TRBV11-2 and TRBJ2-5; D might be TRBD1 (5 bases). The CDR3 runs to 14 residues. Germline assignment: CDR1 SGHAT and CDR2 FQNNGV. The germline V and J ends were trimmed by 1 base and 5 bases, with 11 bases remaining between them. This CDR3 is CASSLVRVMETQYF. CDR3 nucleotides: TGTGCCAGCAGCTTAGTCAGGGTCATGGAGACCCAGTACTTC.

This CDR3 is CASSQERGIKAPTEAFF. The CDR3 region has the DNA TGCGCCAGCAGCCAAGAAAGGGGAATTAAAGCCCCTACTGAAGCTTTCTTT. The gene calls are TRBV4-1 and TRBJ1-1; TRBD1 might be the D (5 bases). Germline CDR1 and CDR2: MGHRA and YSYEKL. The ends were cut back, 0 bases at V and 5 bases at J, with 19 bases in the middle. This CDR3 comprises 17 residues.

CDR3 amino acids: CASSFYGATNEKLFF. The CDR3 DNA reads as TGTGCCAGCAGTTTTTACGGTGCAACTAATGAAAAACTGTTTTTT. This chain joins TRBV27 and TRBJ1-4, with D unclear. V was clipped by 3 bases and J by 0 bases, with 8 bases between them. The germline gives CDR1 MNHEY, CDR2 SMNVEV (reference sequence). This CDR3 is built from 15 residues.

The chain links TRBV5-8 to TRBJ1-5; 7 nucleotides line up with TRBD1. The CDR3 runs to 17 residues. V lost 3 bases, J lost 0 bases, and 9 bases stayed unmatched. CDR1 and CDR2 from the germline V gene are SGHTS and YDEGEE. The DNA of the CDR3 is TGTGCCAGCAGCTCGTGGACAGGCCCCTATAGCAATCAGCCCCAGCATTTT. Its translation is CASSSWTGPYSNQPQHF.

The CDR3 DNA reads as TGTGCCAGCCGTCCGTGGACAGGGGACGAAAAACTGTTTTTT. Encoded protein: CASRPWTGDEKLFF. The gene calls are TRBV5-8 and TRBJ1-4; 9 bases are shared with TRBD1. The CDR3 is made up of 14 amino acids. Germline-derived CDR1 and CDR2 are SGHTS and YDEGEE. Trimming at V came to 7 bases and at J to 8 bases, leaving 9 bases not matched to a gene.

The gene calls are TRBV7-2 and TRBJ1-5; D may be TRBD1 (5 bases). V lost 2 bases, J lost 6 bases, and 8 bases lay in between. The CDR3 has 13 amino acids. Germline assignment: CDR1 SGHTA and CDR2 FQGNSA. The CDR3: CASSLWGSQPQHF. The CDR3 DNA follows: TGTGCCAGCAGCTTATGGGGGAGTCAGCCCCAGCATTTT.

The chain links TRBV29-1 to TRBJ2-1; D unclear. The germline CDR1 and CDR2 sequences are SQVTM and ANQGSEA. V gave up 4 bases and J gave up 3 bases, with 7 bases separating them. CDR3 length: 12 residues. This CDR3 is CSVGGYYNEQFF. The CDR3, as DNA: TGCAGCGTTGGGGGTTACTACAATGAGCAGTTCTTC.

This clone was counted a single time. The CDR3 DNA follows: TGTGCCAGCAGCTTAGACAGCGGGGCGAACTACGAGCAGTACTTC. Amino acid sequence: CASSLDSGANYEQYF. The chain is built from TRBV11-1 and TRBJ2-7; TRBD2 matches 7 bases. V lost 1 base, J lost 3 bases, and 6 bases stayed unmatched. There are 15 residues in the CDR3. Germline V gene sequence: CDR1 SGHAT, CDR2 FQDESV (reference sequence).

The chain joins TRBV5-1 to TRBJ1-3, with D perhaps TRBD1 (6 bases). Germline V CDR1 and CDR2: SGHRS, YFSETQ. There are 16 residues in the CDR3. V was clipped by 4 bases and J by 2 bases, with 16 bases between them. The CDR3 sequence is CASSLTTGITGNTIYF. In DNA form, the CDR3 reads TGCGCCAGCAGCCTAACAACAGGGATTACTGGAAACACCATATATTTT.

The table lists this clone with a count of one. The rearrangement links TRBV5-1 to TRBJ2-2; 10 bases match TRBD2. Germline V gene data show CDR1 as SGHRS and CDR2 as YFSETQ. This CDR3 comprises 16 residues. V lost 2 bases and J lost 5; bases outside the gene matches: 6. The CDR3 DNA is TGCGCCAGCAGCTTCCTAGCGGGAGACGTGACCGGGGAGCTGTTTTTT. Residues: CASSFLAGDVTGELFF.